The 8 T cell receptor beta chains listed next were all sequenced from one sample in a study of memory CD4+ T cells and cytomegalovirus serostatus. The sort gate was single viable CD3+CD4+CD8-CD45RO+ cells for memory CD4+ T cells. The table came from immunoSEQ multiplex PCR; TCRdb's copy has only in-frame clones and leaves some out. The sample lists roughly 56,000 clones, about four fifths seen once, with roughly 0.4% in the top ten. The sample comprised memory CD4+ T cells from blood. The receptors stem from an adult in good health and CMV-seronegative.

CDR3 coding DNA: TGTGCCAGCAGTTCTAGCGGGGTCACAGATACGCAGTATTTT. This translates into CASSSSGVTDTQYF. V and J are TRBV2 and TRBJ2-3; 9 bases are a match to TRBD2. Germline CDR1 is SNHLY and CDR2 is FYNNEI. The CDR3 contains 14 residues. V was pared by 5 bases and J by 2 bases, with 2 bases of the junction left unmatched.

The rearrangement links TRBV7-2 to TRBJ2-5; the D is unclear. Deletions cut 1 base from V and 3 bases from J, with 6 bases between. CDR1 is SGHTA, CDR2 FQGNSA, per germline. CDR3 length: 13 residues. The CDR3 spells CASSLVAKETQYF. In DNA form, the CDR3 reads TGTGCCAGCAGCTTAGTTGCGAAAGAGACCCAGTACTTC.

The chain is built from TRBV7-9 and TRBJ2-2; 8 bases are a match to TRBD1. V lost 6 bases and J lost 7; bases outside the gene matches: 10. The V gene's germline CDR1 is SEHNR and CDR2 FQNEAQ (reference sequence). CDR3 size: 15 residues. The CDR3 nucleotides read TGTGCCAGCAGTCAGGGGGCCAAGGCGGTCGGGGAGCTGTTTTTT. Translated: CASSQGAKAVGELFF.

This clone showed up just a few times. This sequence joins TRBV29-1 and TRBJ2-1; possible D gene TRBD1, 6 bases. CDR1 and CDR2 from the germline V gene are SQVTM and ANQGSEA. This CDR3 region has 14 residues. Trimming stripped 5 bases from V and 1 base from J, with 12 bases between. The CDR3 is CSVLAGVSYNEQFF. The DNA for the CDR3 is TGCAGCGTTCTTGCAGGGGTATCCTACAATGAGCAGTTCTTC.

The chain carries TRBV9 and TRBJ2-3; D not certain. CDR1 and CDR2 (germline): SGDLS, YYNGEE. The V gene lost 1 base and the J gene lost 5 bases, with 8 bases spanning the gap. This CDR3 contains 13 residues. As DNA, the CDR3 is TGTGCCAGCAGCGTACAGGCAATAGATACGCAGTATTTT. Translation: CASSVQAIDTQYF.

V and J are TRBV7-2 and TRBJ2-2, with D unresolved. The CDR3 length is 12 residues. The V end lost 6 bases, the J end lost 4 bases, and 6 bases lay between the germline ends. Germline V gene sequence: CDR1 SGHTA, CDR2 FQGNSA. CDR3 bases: TGTGCCAGCAGAGTGAGCACCGGGGAGCTGTTTTTT. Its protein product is CASRVSTGELFF.

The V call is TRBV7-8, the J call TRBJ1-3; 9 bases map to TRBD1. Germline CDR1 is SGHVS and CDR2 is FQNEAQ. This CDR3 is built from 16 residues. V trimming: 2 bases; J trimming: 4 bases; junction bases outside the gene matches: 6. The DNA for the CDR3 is TGTGCCAGCAGCTTAATACAGGGGGCCTCAGGAAACACCATATATTTT. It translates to CASSLIQGASGNTIYF.

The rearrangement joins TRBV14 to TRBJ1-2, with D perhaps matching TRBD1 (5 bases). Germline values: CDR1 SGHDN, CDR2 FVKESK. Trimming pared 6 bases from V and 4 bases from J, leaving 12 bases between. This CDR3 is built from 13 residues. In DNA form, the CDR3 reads TGTGCCAGCAGGGGGGAGGCCCTCTATGGCTACACCTTC. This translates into CASRGEALYGYTF.